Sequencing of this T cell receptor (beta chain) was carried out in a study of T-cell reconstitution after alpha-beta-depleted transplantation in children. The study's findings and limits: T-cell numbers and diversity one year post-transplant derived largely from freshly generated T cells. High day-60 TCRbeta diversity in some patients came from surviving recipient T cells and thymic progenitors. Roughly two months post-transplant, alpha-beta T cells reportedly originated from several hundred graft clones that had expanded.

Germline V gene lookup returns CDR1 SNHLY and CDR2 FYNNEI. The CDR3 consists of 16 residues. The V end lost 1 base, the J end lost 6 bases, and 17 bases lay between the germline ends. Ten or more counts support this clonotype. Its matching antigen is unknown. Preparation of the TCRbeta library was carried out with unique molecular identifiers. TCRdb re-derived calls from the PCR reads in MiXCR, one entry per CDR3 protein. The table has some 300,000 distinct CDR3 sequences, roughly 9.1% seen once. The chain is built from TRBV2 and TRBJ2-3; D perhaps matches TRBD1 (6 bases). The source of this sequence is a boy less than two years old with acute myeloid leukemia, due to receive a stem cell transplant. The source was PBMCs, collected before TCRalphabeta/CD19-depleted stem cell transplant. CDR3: CASSEGGGNLRDTQYF. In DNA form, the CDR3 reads TGTGCCAGCAGTGAAGGAGGGGGAAACTTAAGGGATACGCAGTATTTT.